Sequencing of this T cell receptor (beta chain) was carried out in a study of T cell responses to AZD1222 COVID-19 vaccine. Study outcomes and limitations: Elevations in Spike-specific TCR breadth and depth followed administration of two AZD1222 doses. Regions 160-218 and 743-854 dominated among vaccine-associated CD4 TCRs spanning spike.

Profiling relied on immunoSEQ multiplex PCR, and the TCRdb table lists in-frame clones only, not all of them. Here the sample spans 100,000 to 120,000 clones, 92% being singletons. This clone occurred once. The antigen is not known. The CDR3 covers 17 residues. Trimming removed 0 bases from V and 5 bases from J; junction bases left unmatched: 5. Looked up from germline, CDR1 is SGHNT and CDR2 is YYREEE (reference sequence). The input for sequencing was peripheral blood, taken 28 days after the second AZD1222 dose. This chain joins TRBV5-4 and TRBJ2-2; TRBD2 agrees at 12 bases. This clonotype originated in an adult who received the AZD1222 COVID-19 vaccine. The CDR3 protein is CASSLDLAGGPTGELFF. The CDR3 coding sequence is TGTGCCAGCAGCTTGGATCTAGCGGGGGGGCCGACCGGGGAGCTGTTTTTT.